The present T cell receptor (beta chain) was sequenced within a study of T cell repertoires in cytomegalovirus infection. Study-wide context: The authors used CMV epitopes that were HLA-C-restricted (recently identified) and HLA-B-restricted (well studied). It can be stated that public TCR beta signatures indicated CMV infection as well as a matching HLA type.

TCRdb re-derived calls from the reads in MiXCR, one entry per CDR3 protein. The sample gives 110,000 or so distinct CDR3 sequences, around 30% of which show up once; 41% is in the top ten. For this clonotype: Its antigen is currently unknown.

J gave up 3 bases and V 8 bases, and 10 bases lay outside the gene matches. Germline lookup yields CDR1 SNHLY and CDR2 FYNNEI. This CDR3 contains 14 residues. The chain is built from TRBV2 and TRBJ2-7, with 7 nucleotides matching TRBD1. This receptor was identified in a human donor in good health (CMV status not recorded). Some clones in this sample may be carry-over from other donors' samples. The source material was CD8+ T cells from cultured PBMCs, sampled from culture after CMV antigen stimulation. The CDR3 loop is CASSPRAGGYEQYF. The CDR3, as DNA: TGTGCCAGCTCCCCGAGGGCAGGGGGCTACGAGCAGTACTTC.